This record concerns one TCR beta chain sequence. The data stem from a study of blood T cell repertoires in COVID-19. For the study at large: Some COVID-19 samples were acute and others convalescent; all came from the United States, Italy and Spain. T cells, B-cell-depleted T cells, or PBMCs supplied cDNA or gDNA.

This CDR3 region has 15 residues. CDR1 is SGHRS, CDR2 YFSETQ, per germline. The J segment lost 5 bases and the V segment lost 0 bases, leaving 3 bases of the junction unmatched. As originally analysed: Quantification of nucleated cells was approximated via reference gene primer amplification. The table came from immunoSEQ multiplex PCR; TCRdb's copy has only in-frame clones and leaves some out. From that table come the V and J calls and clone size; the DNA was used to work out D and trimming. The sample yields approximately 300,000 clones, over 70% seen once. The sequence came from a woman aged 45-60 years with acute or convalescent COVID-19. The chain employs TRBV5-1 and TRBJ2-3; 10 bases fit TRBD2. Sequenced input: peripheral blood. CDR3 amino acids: CASSLGASGGDTQYF. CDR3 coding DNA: TGCGCCAGCAGCTTGGGAGCTAGCGGGGGAGATACGCAGTATTTT.